This TCR beta chain comes out of a study of T cell repertoires in cytomegalovirus infection. Overall study context: Indications of both CMV infection and matching HLA type were provided by public TCR beta signatures. Study findings and constraints: HLA-C-restricted CMV clonotypes gave the most frequent clonotype in two of eight donors. Public TCR beta family frequency separated CMV-and-HLA carriers, including in an independent cohort.

TCRdb re-derived calls from the reads in MiXCR, one entry per CDR3 protein. The table has 680,000 or so distinct CDR3 sequences, less than 40% seen once. Worth noting for this clonotype: Its antigen is undetermined.

CDR1 and CDR2 from the germline V gene are MDHEN and SYDVKM. Between the trimmed V and J ends, which lost 8 bases and 8 bases, there was a span of 17 bases. This CDR3 comprises 13 residues. Sequenced material: PBMCs. V is TRBV28 and J is TRBJ2-3; tentative D call: TRBD2 (6 bases). This TCR came from a human donor in good health (CMV status not recorded). Some clones in this sample may be carry-over from other donors' samples. The CDR3 protein is CASGGGGESTQYF. The CDR3 nucleotides are TGTGCCAGCGGAGGAGGCGGGGAGAGTACGCAGTATTTT.